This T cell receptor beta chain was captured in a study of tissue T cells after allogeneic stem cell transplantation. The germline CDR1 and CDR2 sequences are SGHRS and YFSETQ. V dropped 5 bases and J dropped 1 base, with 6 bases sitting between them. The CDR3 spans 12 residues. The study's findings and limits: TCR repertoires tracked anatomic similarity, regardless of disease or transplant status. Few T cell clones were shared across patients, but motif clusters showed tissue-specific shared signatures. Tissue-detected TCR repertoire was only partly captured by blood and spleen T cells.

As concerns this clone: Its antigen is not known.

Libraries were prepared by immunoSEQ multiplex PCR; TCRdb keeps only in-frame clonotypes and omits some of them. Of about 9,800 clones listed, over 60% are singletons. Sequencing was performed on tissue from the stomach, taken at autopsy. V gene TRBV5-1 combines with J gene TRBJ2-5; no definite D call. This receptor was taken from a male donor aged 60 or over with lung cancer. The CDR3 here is CASSRPQETQYF. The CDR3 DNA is TGCGCCAGCAGTCGTCCCCAAGAGACCCAGTACTTC.